A selection of T cell receptor beta chains follows, all from one sample in a study of T cell repertoires in cytomegalovirus infection. For these receptors, no antigen is known. Using its own MiXCR run on the reads, TCRdb lists one record per CDR3 protein. This sample has about 770,000 distinct CDR3 sequences, with about 29% found just once. Sequencing was performed on cultured CD8+ T cells from PBMCs, taken from culture after CMV antigen stimulation. These receptors all stem from a human donor in good health (CMV status not recorded). Some clones in this sample may be carry-over from other donors' samples. Each CDR3 is given with its conserved first and last residue. A D gene is named only where the DNA matches it firmly. Where a row states a size, it is once, few, many or the class of an expanded clone; other rows omit it.

v_call	clone_size	d_call	j_call	cdr3_length	cdr3_aa	cdr3_nt
TRBV2	NA	TRBD2	TRBJ2-2	15	CASSSPGGGTGVLFF	TGTGCCAGCAGTTCCCCCGGCGGGGGAACCGGGGTGCTGTTTTTT
TRBV7-9	few	TRBD2	TRBJ2-3	16	CASSLALTSATDTQYF	TGTGCCAGCAGCTTAGCGCTAACTAGCGCCACAGATACGCAGTATTTT
TRBV4-2	few	NA	TRBJ1-5	16	CASSQEWRAPNQPQHF	TGTGCCAGCAGCCAAGAGTGGAGGGCCCCGAATCAGCCCCAGCATTTT
TRBV19	few	NA	TRBJ1-1	13	CASSYGRLREAFF	TGTGCCAGTAGTTACGGACGGCTCCGTGAAGCTTTCTTT
TRBV6-5	NA	NA	TRBJ2-1	16	CASSRQRDPIYNEQFF	TGTGCCAGCAGTCGCCAGCGAGACCCCATCTACAATGAGCAGTTCTTC
TRBV12-3/TRBV12-4	NA	NA	TRBJ1-1	13	CASSLHTNTEAFF	TGTGCCAGCAGTCTACATACGAACACTGAAGCTTTCTTT
TRBV15	few	TRBD1	TRBJ1-3	15	CATSMGQNSGNTIYF	TGTGCCACCAGCATGGGACAGAACTCTGGAAACACCATATATTTT
TRBV20-1	few	NA	TRBJ2-1	15	CSARTRMTPYNEQFF	TGCAGTGCTAGAACTAGAATGACCCCGTACAATGAGCAGTTCTTC
TRBV7-9	NA	TRBD2	TRBJ2-7	14	CASSRGGGRDEQYF	TGTGCCAGCAGCCGGGGGGGGGGACGTGACGAGCAGTACTTC
TRBV24-1	NA	NA	TRBJ2-3	12	CATSDIADTQYF	TGTGCCACCAGTGATATCGCAGATACGCAGTATTTT
TRBV5-4	few	NA	TRBJ2-3	16	CASSALVGLSTDTQYF	TGTGCCAGCAGCGCTCTAGTGGGCCTCAGCACAGATACGCAGTATTTT
TRBV7-8	many	NA	TRBJ1-4	15	CASSLVRGRNEKLFF	TGTGCCAGCAGCTTAGTGAGAGGGCGTAATGAAAAACTGTTTTTT
TRBV12-3/TRBV12-4	many	TRBD1	TRBJ2-4	18	CASSFGTGERLAKNIQYF	TGTGCCAGCAGTTTCGGGACAGGAGAACGTCTAGCCAAAAACATTCAGTACTTC
TRBV6-1	few	NA	TRBJ1-3	15	CASSEISGVGNTIYF	TGTGCCAGCAGTGAAATTTCGGGGGTTGGAAACACCATATATTTT
TRBV6-5	many	NA	TRBJ2-7	14	CASSPSGTAYEQYF	TGTGCCAGCAGTCCTTCCGGGACCGCCTACGAGCAGTACTTC
TRBV7-8	many	NA	TRBJ1-2	13	CASSSTDLDGYTF	TGTGCCAGCAGCTCTACAGATTTGGATGGCTACACCTTC
TRBV19	few	NA	TRBJ2-4	12	CASSIAGNIQYF	TGTGCCAGTAGTATAGCTGGTAACATTCAGTACTTC
TRBV4-1	NA	TRBD1	TRBJ1-5	17	CASSPRLGQGYNQPQHF	TGCGCCAGCAGCCCACGTCTCGGACAGGGGTACAATCAGCCCCAGCATTTT
TRBV7-9	many	TRBD2	TRBJ2-3	16	CASSLGTSGGSDTQYF	TGTGCCAGCAGCTTGGGGACTAGCGGGGGCTCAGATACGCAGTATTTT
TRBV6-2/TRBV6-3	NA	NA	TRBJ2-1	15	CAIKKSGSSYNEQFF	TGTGCCATCAAAAAGAGCGGAAGCTCCTACAATGAGCAGTTCTTC
TRBV7-9	few	TRBD1	TRBJ2-2	14	CASSLRDRAGELFF	TGTGCCAGCAGCTTAAGGGACAGGGCCGGGGAGCTGTTTTTT
TRBV4-3	many	NA	TRBJ2-3	16	CASSQQPEKRTDTQYF	TGCGCCAGCAGCCAGCAGCCAGAGAAGAGAACAGATACGCAGTATTTT
TRBV6-8	NA	NA	TRBJ1-1	16	CASSNTLFGTYTEAFF	TGTGCCAGCAGTAATACCTTATTCGGGACTTACACTGAAGCTTTCTTT
TRBV7-3	NA	TRBD2	TRBJ2-3	15	CASTITGLVTDTQYF	TGTGCCAGCACCATTACCGGACTAGTAACAGATACGCAGTATTTT
TRBV27	NA	NA	TRBJ1-5	14	CATRMGGGNQPQHF	TGTGCCACCAGAATGGGGGGAGGCAATCAGCCCCAGCATTTT
TRBV6-2/TRBV6-3	few	NA	TRBJ1-1	13	CASSRDTYTEAFF	TGTGCCAGCAGCCGGGACACGTACACTGAAGCTTTCTTT
TRBV12-3/TRBV12-4	NA	TRBD2	TRBJ2-1	14	CASTPGLAVNEQFF	TGTGCCAGCACCCCGGGACTAGCGGTCAATGAGCAGTTCTTC
TRBV7-6	NA	NA	TRBJ2-2	15	CASSPFGVNTGELFF	TGTGCCAGCAGCCCCTTCGGGGTGAACACCGGGGAGCTGTTTTTT
TRBV5-6	NA	NA	TRBJ1-6	14	CASSLGDGRSPLHF	TGTGCCAGCAGCTTGGGGGACGGGAGATCACCCCTCCACTTT
TRBV7-9	few	TRBD1	TRBJ1-1	13	CASSLGDRREAFF	TGTGCCAGCAGCCTAGGGGACAGGCGTGAAGCTTTCTTT
TRBV6-2/TRBV6-3	few	NA	TRBJ2-1	14	CASSYGGAVNEQFF	TGTGCCAGCAGTTACGGGGGGGCCGTCAATGAGCAGTTCTTC
TRBV6-1	NA	NA	TRBJ1-5	15	CASTPREGYNQPQHF	TGTGCCAGCACCCCAAGGGAAGGGTACAATCAGCCCCAGCATTTT
TRBV7-2	few	TRBD2	TRBJ2-1	14	CASRDGGAYNEQFF	TGTGCCAGCCGGGACGGGGGGGCTTACAATGAGCAGTTCTTC
TRBV11-2	many	NA	TRBJ2-1	21	CASSIPRGDIHPASLYNEQFF	TGTGCCAGCAGCATCCCTAGGGGTGACATCCATCCCGCATCTCTCTACAATGAGCAGTTCTTC
TRBV20-1	NA	NA	TRBJ2-7	12	CSARRLSYEQYF	TGCAGTGCTAGGAGGCTCTCCTACGAGCAGTACTTC
TRBV6-2/TRBV6-3	NA	NA	TRBJ2-1	16	CASSYSRRQDYNEQFF	TGTGCCAGCAGTTACTCGAGGAGACAGGACTACAATGAGCAGTTCTTC
TRBV7-6	NA	NA	TRBJ2-1	16	CASSTLWGRSGDEQFF	TGTGCCAGCAGCACCCTTTGGGGGCGGTCGGGGGATGAGCAGTTCTTC
TRBV7-4	NA	NA	TRBJ1-2	12	CASSLGGLSYTF	TGTGCCAGCAGCTTAGGAGGGCTTAGCTACACCTTC
TRBV28	NA	TRBD1	TRBJ1-1	17	CASSISGTGMMNTKAFF	TGTGCCAGCAGTATCTCCGGGACAGGTATGATGAACACTAAAGCTTTCTTT
TRBV7-3	few	NA	TRBJ2-3	13	CASSFRGSDTQYF	TGTGCCAGCAGCTTTCGGGGGTCGGATACGCAGTATTTT
TRBV7-8	many	TRBD2	TRBJ2-1	15	CASSPTSGSYNEQFF	TGTGCCAGCAGCCCAACTAGCGGCTCCTACAATGAGCAGTTCTTC
TRBV4-1	NA	NA	TRBJ1-1	13	CASSQEGGSEAFF	TGCGCCAGCAGCCAAGAGGGGGGGTCTGAAGCTTTCTTT
TRBV27	NA	NA	TRBJ1-2	17	CASAHTGTPQPLYGYTF	TGTGCCAGCGCACATACCGGGACCCCACAACCTTTATATGGCTACACCTTC
TRBV12-3/TRBV12-4	few	NA	TRBJ1-5	15	CASSFPGPNNQPQHF	TGTGCCAGCAGTTTCCCGGGACCTAATAATCAGCCCCAGCATTTT
TRBV7-6	many	NA	TRBJ1-2	13	CASSSPRQTGYTF	TGTGCCAGCAGCTCCCCTCGGCAGACGGGCTACACCTTC
TRBV4-3	NA	NA	TRBJ2-1	16	CASSQADWSSYNEQFF	TGCGCCAGCAGCCAAGCGGACTGGAGCTCCTACAATGAGCAGTTCTTC
TRBV7-6	NA	TRBD2	TRBJ2-1	16	CASAVRTGGAYNEQFF	TGTGCCAGCGCTGTAAGGACCGGGGGGGCCTACAATGAGCAGTTCTTC
TRBV7-2	NA	TRBD1	TRBJ2-3	17	CASSPRPDREEADTQYF	TGTGCCAGCAGTCCGAGGCCGGACAGGGAAGAGGCAGATACGCAGTATTTT
TRBV27	NA	NA	TRBJ1-6	16	CASSSIRRAYNSPLHF	TGTGCCAGCAGTTCTATCAGAAGAGCCTATAATTCACCCCTCCACTTT
TRBV6-2/TRBV6-3	many	NA	TRBJ2-2	18	CASSSLTLRRENTGELFF	TGTGCCAGCAGTTCTCTAACATTGAGGCGGGAGAACACCGGGGAGCTGTTTTTT
TRBV6-2/TRBV6-3	NA	NA	TRBJ2-1	14	CASSNVDSYNEQFF	TGTGCCAGCAGCAACGTGGACTCGTACAATGAGCAGTTCTTC
TRBV4-1	NA	NA	TRBJ2-5	15	CASSQDGTKQETQYF	TGCGCCAGCAGCCAAGATGGGACCAAGCAAGAGACCCAGTACTTC
TRBV18	NA	TRBD1	TRBJ1-2	17	CASSPRTGEGDRYGYTF	TGTGCCAGCTCACCCAGGACAGGGGAAGGGGATCGCTATGGCTACACCTTC